This T cell receptor beta chain was recorded in a study of CD8 T cells in ankylosing spondylitis (dated by TCRdb to the late 2010s). Describing the broader study: To find TCR variants linked to disease, the study profiled T cell receptor beta repertoires in ankylosing spondylitis patients and healthy donors. The full study cohort was made up of about two dozen ankylosing spondylitis patients and roughly 98 healthy donors. Peripheral blood samples were taken, and synovial fluid was additionally collected from ankylosing spondylitis patients. Overall study results and their limits: A TCR beta motif of roughly 8 highly homologous amino acid variants appeared characteristic of blood from ankylosing spondylitis patients. Some TCR beta motif variants had previously been reported in synovial fluid and blood of reactive arthritis patients, which suggested common disease-initiation mechanisms. The disease-linked clones were reported as significantly enriched in matched synovial fluid samples from ankylosing spondylitis patients. The disease-linked clones had a CD8+ phenotype and were found at relatively low frequencies in peripheral blood.

Sequencer: Illumina HiSeq 2500. TCR beta libraries were prepared by quantitative 5'-RACE with molecular barcodes. In the source study's methods: To identify disease-linked TCR variants, a new computational method was used, one built on a probabilistic model of VDJ rearrangement. TCRdb passed the public sequencing reads through fastp at Q25 and MiXCR, retaining productive beta sequences. A single entry per CDR3 protein holds the most common genes and DNA from its merged rows. The V and J calls here are based on TCRdb, not the publication. This sample comprises roughly 180,000 distinct CDR3 sequences, around 9.6% of them detected only once. Jointly, the top ten make up around 16% of the sample. In the germline V gene, CDR1 corresponds to SGDLS and CDR2 to YYNGEE. The CDR3 spans 15 residues, from the cysteine through the phenylalanine. The only DNA kept is the CDR3, 45 bases in frame from the first base. V lost 4 bases and J lost 2 bases, and the count of bases not matched to a germline gene is 9.

The table lists this clonotype with many counts. The antigen it binds to is not known. Per-base quality was not reported, and no clone a single base away is much larger than it. The receptor chain draws on TRBV9 and TRBJ2-7; TRBD1 matches 7 bases in the middle. The sequenced sample consisted of blood, either unsorted or a sorted T cell fraction (not recorded which). The sequence was obtained from a female donor with ankylosing spondylitis or in good health (not recorded which). CDR3 loop: CASSTSTGNPYEQYF. The sequenced DNA: TGTGCCAGCAGCACCTCGACAGGGAACCCCTACGAGCAGTACTTC. Where the CDR3 stops, the reference TRBV9 and TRBJ2-7 genes take over; the full variable domain is DSGVTQTPKHLITATGQRVTLRCSPRSGDLSVYWYQQSLDQGLQFLIQYYNGEERAKGNILERFSAQQFPDLHSELNLSSLELGDSALYFCASSTSTGNPYEQYFGPGTRLTVT.